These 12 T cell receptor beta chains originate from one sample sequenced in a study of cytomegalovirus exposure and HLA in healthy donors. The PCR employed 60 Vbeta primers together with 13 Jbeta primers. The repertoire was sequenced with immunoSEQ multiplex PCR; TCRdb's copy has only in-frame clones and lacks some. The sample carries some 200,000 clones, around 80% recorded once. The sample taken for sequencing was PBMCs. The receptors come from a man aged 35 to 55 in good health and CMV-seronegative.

The CDR3 is CASSFWGEVSNEQFF. The CDR3 nucleotides are TGTGCCAGCAGTTTTTGGGGGGAGGTCTCCAATGAGCAGTTCTTC. The genes are TRBV28 and TRBJ2-1; TRBD2 is a possible D gene (6 bases). The CDR3 sequence is 15 residues long. Trimming cost V 3 bases and J 6 bases, with 15 bases left between them. Germline V CDR1 and CDR2: MDHEN, SYDVKM.

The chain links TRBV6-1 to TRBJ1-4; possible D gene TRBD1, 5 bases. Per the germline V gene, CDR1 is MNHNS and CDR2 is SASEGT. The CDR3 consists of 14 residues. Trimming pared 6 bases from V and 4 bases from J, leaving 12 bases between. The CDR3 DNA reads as TGTGCCAGCAGGGAGCAGGGATTTAATGAAAAACTGTTTTTT. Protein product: CASREQGFNEKLFF.

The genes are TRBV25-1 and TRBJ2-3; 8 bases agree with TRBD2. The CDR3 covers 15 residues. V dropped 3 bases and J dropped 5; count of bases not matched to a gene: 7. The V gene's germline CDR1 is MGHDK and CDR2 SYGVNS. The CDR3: CASSELGRAGDTQYF. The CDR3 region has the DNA TGTGCCAGCAGTGAGCTCGGGAGGGCCGGAGATACGCAGTATTTT.

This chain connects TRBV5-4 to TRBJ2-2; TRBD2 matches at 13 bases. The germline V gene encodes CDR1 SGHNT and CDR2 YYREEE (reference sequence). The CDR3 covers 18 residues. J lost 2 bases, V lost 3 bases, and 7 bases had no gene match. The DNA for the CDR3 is TGTGCCAGCAGCTCCAAACTAGCGGGGGGGCCAAACACCGGGGAGCTGTTTTTT. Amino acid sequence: CASSSKLAGGPNTGELFF. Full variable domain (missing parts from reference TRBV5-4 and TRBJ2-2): ETGVTQSPTHLIKTRGQQVTLRCSSQSGHNTVSWYQQALGQGPQFIFQYYREEENGRGNFPPRFSGLQFPNYSSELNVNALELDDSALYLCASSSKLAGGPNTGELFFGEGSRLTVL.

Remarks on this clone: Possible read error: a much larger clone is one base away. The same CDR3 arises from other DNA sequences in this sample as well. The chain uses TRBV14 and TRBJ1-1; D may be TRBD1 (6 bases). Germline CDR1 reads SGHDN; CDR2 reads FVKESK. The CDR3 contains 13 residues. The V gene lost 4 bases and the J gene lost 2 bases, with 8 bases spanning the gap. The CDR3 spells CASSRQENTEAFF. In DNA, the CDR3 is TGTGCCAGCAGCCGACAGGAAAACACTGAAGCTTTCTTT.

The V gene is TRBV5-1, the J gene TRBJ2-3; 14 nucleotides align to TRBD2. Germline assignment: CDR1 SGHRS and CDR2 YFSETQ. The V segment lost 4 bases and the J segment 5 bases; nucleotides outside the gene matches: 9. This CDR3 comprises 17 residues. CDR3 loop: CASSPGGTSGRRDTQYF. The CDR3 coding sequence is TGCGCCAGCAGCCCCGGCGGGACTAGCGGGAGAAGAGATACGCAGTATTTT. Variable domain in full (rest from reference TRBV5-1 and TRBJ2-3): KAGVTQTPRYLIKTRGQQVTLSCSPISGHRSVSWYQQTPGQGLQFLFEYFSETQRNKGNFPGRFSGRQFSNSRSEMNVSTLELGDSALYLCASSPGGTSGRRDTQYFGPGTRLTVL.

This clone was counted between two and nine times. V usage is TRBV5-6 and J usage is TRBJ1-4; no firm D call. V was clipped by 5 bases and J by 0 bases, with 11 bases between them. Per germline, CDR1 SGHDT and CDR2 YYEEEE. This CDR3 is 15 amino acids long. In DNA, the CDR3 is TGTGCCAGCAGTTCTCGTGTTGCAACTAATGAAAAACTGTTTTTT. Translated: CASSSRVATNEKLFF.

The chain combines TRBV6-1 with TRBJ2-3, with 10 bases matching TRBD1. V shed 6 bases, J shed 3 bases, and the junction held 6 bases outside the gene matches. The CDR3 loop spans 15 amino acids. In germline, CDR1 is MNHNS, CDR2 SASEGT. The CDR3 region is CASSGQGVVTDTQYF. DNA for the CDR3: TGTGCCAGCAGCGGACAGGGGGTGGTAACAGATACGCAGTATTTT.

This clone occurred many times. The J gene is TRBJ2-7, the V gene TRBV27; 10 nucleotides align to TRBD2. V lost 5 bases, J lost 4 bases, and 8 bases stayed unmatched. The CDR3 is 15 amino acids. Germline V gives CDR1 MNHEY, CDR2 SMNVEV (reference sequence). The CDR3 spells CASSPHQRGGYEQYF. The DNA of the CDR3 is TGTGCCAGCAGTCCTCACCAGCGGGGGGGATACGAGCAGTACTTC.

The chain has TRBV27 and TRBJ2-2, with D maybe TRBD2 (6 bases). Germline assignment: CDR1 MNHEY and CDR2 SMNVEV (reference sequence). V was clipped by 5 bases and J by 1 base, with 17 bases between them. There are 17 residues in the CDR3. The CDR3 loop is CASSPPGTGVNTGELFF. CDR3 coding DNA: TGTGCCAGCAGTCCTCCTGGTACGGGGGTGAACACCGGGGAGCTGTTTTTT.

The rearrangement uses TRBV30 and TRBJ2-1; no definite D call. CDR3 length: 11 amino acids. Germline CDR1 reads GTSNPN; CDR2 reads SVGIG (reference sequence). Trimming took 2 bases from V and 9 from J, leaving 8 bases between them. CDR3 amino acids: CAWSPGGEQFF. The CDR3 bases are TGTGCCTGGAGTCCCGGTGGTGAGCAGTTCTTC.

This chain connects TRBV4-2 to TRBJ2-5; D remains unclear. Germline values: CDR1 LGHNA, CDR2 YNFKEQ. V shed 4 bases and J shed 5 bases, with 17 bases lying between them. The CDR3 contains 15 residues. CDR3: CASSPIFEAEETQYF. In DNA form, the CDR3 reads TGTGCCAGCAGCCCTATCTTCGAGGCTGAGGAGACCCAGTACTTC.